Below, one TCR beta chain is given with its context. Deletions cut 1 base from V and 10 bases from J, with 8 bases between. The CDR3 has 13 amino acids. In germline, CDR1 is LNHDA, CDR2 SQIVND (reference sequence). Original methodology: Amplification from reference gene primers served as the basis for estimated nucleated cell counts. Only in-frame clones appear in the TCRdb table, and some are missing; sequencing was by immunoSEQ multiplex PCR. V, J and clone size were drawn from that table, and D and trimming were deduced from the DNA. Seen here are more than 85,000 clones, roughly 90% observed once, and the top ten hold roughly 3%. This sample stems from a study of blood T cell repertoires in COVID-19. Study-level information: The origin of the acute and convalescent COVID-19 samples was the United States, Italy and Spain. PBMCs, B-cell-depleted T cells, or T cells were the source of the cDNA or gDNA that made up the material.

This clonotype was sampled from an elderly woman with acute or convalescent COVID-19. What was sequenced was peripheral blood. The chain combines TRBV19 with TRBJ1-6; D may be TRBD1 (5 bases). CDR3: CASSIGQPSPLHF. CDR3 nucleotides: TGTGCCAGTAGTATAGGACAGCCCTCACCCCTCCACTTT.